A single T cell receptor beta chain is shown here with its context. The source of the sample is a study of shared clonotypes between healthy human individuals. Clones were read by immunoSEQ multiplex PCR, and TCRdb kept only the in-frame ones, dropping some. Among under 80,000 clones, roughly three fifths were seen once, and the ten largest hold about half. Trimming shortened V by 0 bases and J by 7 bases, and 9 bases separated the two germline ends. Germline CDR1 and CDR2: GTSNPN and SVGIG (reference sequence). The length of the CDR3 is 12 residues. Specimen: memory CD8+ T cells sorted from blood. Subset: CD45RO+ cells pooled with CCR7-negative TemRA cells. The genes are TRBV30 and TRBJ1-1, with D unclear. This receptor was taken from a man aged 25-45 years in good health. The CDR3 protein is CAWSVWRNEAFF. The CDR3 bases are TGTGCCTGGAGTGTATGGAGAAATGAAGCTTTCTTT.